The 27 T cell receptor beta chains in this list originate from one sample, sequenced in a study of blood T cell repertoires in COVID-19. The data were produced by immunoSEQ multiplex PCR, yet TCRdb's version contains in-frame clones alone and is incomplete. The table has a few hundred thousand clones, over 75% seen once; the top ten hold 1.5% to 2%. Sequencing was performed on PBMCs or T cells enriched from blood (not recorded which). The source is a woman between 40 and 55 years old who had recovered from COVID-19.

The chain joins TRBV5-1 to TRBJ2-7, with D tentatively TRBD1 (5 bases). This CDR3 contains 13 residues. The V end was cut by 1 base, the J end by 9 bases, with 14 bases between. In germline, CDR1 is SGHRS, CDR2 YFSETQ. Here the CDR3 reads CASSLSPQGGQYF. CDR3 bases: TGCGCCAGCAGCTTGTCCCCGCAGGGTGGGCAGTACTTC.

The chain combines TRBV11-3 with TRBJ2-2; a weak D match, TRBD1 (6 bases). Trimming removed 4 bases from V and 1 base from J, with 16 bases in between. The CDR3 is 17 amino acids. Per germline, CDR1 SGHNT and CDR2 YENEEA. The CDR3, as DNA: TGTGCCAGCAGCTCCACCGCCGGGACACTGAACACCGGGGAGCTGTTTTTT. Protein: CASSSTAGTLNTGELFF.

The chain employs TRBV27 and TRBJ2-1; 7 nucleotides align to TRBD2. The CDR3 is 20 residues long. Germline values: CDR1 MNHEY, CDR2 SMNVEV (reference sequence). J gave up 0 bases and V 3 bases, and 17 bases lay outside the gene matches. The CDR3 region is CASSFPTWLIAGSSYNEQFF. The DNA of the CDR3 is TGTGCCAGCAGTTTCCCAACTTGGTTAATAGCGGGTAGCTCCTACAATGAGCAGTTCTTC.

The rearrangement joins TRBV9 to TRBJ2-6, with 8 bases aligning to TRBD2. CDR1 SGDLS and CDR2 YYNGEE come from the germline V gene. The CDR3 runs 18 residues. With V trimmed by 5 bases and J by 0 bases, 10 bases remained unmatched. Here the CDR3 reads CASRAGLAGLSGANVLTF. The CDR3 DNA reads TGTGCCAGCAGGGCGGGCCTAGCGGGTCTCTCTGGGGCCAACGTCCTGACTTTC.

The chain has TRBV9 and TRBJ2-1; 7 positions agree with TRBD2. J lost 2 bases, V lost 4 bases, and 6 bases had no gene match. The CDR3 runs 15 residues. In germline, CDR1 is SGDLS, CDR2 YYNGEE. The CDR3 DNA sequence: TGTGCCAGCAGCCTGACTAGCACTGCCTACAATGAGCAGTTCTTC. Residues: CASSLTSTAYNEQFF.

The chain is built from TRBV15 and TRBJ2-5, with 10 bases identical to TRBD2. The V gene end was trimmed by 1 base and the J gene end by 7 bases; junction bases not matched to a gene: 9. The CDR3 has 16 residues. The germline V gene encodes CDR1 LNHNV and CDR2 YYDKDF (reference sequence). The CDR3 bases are TGTGCCACCAGCAGAGCTACCCTAGCGGGAGCCGGGACCCAGTACTTC. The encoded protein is CATSRATLAGAGTQYF.

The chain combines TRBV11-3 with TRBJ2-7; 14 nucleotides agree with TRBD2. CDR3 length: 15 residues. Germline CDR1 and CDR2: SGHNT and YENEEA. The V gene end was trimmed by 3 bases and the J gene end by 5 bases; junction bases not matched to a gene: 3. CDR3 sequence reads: CASSLGLAGVDEQYF. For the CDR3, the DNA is TGTGCCAGCAGCTTGGGACTAGCGGGAGTCGACGAGCAGTACTTC.

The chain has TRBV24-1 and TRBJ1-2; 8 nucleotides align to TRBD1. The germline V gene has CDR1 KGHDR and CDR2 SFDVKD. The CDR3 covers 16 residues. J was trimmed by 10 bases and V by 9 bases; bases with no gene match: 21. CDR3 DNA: TGTGCCACCCGGGAGGACAGGGCGAATAGTGGAGAAGTCTACACCTTC. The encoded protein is CATREDRANSGEVYTF.

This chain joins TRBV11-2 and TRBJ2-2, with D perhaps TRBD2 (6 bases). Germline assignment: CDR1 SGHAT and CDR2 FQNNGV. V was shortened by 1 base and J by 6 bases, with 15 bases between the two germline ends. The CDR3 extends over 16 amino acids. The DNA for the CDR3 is TGTGCCAGCAGCTTAGTTCCAGGGACGGGGGCCGGGGAGCTGTTTTTT. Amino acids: CASSLVPGTGAGELFF.

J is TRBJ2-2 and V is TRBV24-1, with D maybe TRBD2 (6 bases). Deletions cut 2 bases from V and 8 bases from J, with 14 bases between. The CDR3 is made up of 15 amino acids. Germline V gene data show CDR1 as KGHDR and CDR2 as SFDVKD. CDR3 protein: CATSDSRAGSGELFF. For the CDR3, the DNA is TGTGCCACCAGTGATTCAAGAGCGGGCTCGGGGGAGCTGTTTTTT.

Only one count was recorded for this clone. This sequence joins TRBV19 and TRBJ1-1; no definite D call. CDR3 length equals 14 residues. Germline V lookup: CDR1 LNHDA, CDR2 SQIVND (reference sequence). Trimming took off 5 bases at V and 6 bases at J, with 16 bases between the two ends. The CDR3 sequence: CASSDYSAGAEAFF. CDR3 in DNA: TGTGCCAGTAGTGACTACAGTGCTGGCGCTGAAGCTTTCTTT.

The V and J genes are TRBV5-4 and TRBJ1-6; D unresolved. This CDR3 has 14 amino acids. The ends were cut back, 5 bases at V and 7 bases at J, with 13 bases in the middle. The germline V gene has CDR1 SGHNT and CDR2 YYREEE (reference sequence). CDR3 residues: CASRSLDRNSPLHF. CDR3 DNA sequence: TGTGCCAGCAGGTCCCTCGATCGGAATTCACCCCTCCACTTT.

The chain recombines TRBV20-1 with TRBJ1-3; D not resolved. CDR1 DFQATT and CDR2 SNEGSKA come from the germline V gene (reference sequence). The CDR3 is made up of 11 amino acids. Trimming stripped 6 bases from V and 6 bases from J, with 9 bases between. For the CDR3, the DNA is TGCAGTGCCGCTACCCTAAACACCATATATTTT. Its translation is CSAATLNTIYF.

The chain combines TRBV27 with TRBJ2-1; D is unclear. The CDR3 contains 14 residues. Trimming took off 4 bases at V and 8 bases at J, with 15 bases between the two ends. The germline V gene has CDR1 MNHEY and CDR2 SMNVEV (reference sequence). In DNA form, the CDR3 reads TGTGCCAGCAGTTCTAGTCGGGTCGTCGATGAGCAGTTCTTC. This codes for CASSSSRVVDEQFF.

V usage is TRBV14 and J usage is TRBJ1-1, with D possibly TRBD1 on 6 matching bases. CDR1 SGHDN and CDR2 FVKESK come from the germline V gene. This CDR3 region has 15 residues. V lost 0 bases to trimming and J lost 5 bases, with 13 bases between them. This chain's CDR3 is CASSQDPQGFTEAFF. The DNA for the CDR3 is TGTGCCAGCAGCCAAGATCCGCAGGGGTTTACTGAAGCTTTCTTT.

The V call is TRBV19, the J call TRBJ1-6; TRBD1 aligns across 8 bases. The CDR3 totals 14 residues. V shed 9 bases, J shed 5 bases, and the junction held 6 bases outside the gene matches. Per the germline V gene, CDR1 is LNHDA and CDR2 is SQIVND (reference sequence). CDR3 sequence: CASRTGNNNSPLHF. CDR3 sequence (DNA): TGTGCCAGCCGGACAGGGAATAATAATTCACCCCTCCACTTT.

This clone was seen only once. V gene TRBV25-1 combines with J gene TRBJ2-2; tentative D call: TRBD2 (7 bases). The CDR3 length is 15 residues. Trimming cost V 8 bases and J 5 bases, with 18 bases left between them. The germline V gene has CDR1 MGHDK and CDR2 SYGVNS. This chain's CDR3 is CASLDGRTVTGELFF. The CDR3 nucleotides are TGTGCCAGCCTCGACGGGAGGACAGTAACCGGGGAGCTGTTTTTT.

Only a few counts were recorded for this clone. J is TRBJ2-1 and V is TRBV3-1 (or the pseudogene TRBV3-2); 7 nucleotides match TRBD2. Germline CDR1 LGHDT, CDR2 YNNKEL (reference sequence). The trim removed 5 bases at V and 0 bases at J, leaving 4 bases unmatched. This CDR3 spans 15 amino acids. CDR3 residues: CASSRREHSYNEQFF. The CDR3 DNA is TGTGCCAGCAGCAGGCGGGAGCACTCCTACAATGAGCAGTTCTTC.

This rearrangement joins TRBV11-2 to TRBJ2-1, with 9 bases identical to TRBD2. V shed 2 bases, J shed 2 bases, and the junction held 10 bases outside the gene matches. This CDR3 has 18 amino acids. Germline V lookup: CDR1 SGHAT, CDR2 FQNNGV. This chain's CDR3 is CASSLIGSAGGPYNEQFF. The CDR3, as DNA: TGTGCCAGCAGCTTAATCGGCAGTGCGGGAGGGCCCTACAATGAGCAGTTCTTC.

CDR3 nucleotides: TGTGCCAGCAGCTTAGGGCAGTTTGCGGACTACGAGCAGTACTTC. Protein product: CASSLGQFADYEQYF. The V gene is TRBV7-2, the J gene TRBJ2-7; D uncertain. The CDR3 totals 15 residues. V was clipped by 1 base and J by 3 bases, with 13 bases between them. Germline V gives CDR1 SGHTA, CDR2 FQGNSA.

The CDR3 region has the DNA TGTGCCTCAAGTTTGGGGACAGGGTACACTGAAGCTTTCTTT. As protein: CASSLGTGYTEAFF. V and J are TRBV10-3 and TRBJ1-1; 9 bases match TRBD1. Germline CDR1 reads ENHRY; CDR2 reads SYGVKD. Trimming removed 11 bases from V and 3 bases from J; junction bases left unmatched: 10. There are 14 residues in the CDR3.

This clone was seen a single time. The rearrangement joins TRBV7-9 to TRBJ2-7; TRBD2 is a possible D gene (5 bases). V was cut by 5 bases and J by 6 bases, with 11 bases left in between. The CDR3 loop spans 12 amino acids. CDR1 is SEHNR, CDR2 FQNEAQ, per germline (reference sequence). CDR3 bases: TGTGCCAGCAGCCGAAGGAGCGGCGAGCAGTACTTC. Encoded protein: CASSRRSGEQYF.

The CDR3 DNA reads TGTGCCAGCAGCCAACGGACAGCCACCGGGGAGCTGTTTTTT. Amino acid sequence: CASSQRTATGELFF. The V gene is TRBV14, the J gene TRBJ2-2; a weak D match, TRBD1 (6 bases). The CDR3 sequence is 14 residues long. Germline V gene sequence: CDR1 SGHDN, CDR2 FVKESK. With 2 bases removed from V and 4 bases from J, the gap between germline ends came to 8 bases.

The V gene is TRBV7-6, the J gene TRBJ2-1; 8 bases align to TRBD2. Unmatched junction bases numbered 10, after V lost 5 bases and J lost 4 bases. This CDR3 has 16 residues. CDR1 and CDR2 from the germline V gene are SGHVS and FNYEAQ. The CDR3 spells CASSPGASGLYNEQFF. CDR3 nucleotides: TGTGCCAGCAGCCCAGGTGCTAGCGGGCTTTACAATGAGCAGTTCTTC.

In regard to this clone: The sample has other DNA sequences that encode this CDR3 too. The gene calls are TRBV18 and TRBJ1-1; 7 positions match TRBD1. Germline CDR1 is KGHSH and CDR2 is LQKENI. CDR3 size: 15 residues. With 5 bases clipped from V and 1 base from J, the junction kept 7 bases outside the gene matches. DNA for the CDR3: TGTGCCAGCTCAGCTGAACAGGGGCGGAACACTGAAGCTTTCTTT. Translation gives CASSAEQGRNTEAFF.

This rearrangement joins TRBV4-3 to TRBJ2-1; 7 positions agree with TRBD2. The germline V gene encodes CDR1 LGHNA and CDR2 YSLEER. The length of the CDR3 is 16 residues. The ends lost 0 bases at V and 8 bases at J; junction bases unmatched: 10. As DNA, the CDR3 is TGCGCCAGCAGCCAAGATCGGGAGGCCCTCGGGGATGAGCAGTTCTTC. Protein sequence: CASSQDREALGDEQFF.

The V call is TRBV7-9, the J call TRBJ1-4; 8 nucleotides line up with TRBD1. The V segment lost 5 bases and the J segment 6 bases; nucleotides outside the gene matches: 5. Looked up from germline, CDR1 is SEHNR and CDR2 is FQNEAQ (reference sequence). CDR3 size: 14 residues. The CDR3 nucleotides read TGTGCCAGCAGCCGGACAGGGAGGGATGAAAAACTGTTTTTT. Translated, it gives CASSRTGRDEKLFF.